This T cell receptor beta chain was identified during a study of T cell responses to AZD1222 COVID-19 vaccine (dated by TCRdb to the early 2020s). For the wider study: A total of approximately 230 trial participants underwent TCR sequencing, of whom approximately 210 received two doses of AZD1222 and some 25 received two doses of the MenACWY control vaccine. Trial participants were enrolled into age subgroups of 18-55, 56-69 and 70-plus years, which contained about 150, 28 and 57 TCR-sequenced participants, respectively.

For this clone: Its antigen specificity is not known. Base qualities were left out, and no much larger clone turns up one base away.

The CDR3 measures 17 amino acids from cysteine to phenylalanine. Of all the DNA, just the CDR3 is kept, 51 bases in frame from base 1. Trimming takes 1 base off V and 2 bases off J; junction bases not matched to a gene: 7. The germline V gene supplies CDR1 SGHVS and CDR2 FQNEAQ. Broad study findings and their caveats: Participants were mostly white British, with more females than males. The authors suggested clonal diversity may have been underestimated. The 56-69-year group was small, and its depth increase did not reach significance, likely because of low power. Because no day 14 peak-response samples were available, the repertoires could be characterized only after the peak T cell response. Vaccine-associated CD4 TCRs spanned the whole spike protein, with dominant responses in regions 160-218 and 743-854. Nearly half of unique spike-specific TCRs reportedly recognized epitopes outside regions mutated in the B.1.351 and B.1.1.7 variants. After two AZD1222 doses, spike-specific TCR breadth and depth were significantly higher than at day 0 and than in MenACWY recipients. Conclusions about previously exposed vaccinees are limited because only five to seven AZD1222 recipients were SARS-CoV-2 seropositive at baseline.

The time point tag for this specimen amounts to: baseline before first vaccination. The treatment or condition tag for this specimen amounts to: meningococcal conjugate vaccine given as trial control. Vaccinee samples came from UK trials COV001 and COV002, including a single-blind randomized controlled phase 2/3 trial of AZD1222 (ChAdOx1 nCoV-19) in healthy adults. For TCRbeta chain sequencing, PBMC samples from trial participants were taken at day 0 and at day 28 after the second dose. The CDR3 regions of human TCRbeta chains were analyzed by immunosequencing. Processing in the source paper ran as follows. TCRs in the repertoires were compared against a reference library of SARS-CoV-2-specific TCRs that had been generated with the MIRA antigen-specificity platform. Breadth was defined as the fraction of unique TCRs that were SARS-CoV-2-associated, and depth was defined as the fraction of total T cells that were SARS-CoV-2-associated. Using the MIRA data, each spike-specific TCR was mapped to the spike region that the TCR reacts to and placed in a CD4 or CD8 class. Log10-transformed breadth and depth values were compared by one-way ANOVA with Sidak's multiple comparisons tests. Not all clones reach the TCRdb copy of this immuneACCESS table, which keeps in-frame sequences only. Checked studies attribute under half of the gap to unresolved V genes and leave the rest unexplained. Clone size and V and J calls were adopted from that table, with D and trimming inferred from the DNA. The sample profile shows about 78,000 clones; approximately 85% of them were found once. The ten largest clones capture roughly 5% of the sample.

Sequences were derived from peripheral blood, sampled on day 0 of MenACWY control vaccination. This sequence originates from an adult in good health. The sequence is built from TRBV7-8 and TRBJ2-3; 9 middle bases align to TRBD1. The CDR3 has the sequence CASSLEGQGLSTDTQYF. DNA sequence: TGTGCCAGCAGCTTAGAGGGACAGGGCCTTTCCACAGATACGCAGTATTTT. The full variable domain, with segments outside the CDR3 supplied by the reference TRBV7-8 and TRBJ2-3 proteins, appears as GAGVSQSPRYKVAKRGQDVALRCDPISGHVSLFWYQQALGQGPEFLTYFQNEAQLDKSGLPSDRFFAERPEGSVSTLKIQRTQQEDSAVYLCASSLEGQGLSTDTQYFGPGTRLTVL.